This T cell receptor beta chain was recovered during a study of cytomegalovirus exposure and HLA in healthy donors. Only a few counts were recorded for this clone. Its antigen remains unidentified. Study outcomes and limitations: In a later analysis, TCR beta V- and J-gene trimming was associated with a missense DCLRE1C variant. Clonal expansion was found to be greater in HLA-associated TCR beta chains than in equally common others in a later analysis.

The PCR employed 60 Vbeta primers together with 13 Jbeta primers. This table comes from immunoSEQ multiplex PCR, and its TCRdb copy is limited to in-frame clones, with some not included. The table has approximately 160,000 clones, 80% seen once; the top ten hold less than 9%. At sampling all donors were nominally healthy, likely with unrecorded immune exposures. CDR3 size: 16 residues. With V trimmed by 5 bases and J by 0 bases, 6 bases remained unmatched. In germline, CDR1 is SGHAT, CDR2 FQNNGV. The sample comprised PBMCs. The chain has TRBV11-2 and TRBJ2-7; 11 bases match TRBD1. This sequence originates from a man aged 25 to 45 in good health and CMV-seropositive. In DNA form, the CDR3 reads TGTGCCAGCAGCGATCCGGGGACAGGGGGCTCCTACGAGCAGTACTTC. It codes for CASSDPGTGGSYEQYF.